This passage covers 28 T cell receptor beta chains from one sample sequenced in a study of T cells in Graves' hyperthyroidism and ophthalmopathy. From RNA transcripts, TCR beta CDR3 regions were amplified. TCR CDR3 underwent first-round RT-PCR with the HTBI primer set. TCRdb re-called the multiplex PCR reads with MiXCR, one entry per CDR3 protein. This table has about 760,000 distinct CDR3 sequences, over 35% appearing once. Input material: blood. The receptors derive from a woman in her thirties or forties with Graves' hyperthyroidism.

CDR3 amino acids: CASSESGDFQETQYF. CDR3 nucleotides: TGTGCCAGCAGTGAATCAGGGGACTTTCAAGAGACCCAGTACTTC. The chain couples TRBV6-1 to TRBJ2-5; D possibly uses TRBD1 or TRBD2 (6 bases each). The germline gives CDR1 MNHNS, CDR2 SASEGT. V was trimmed by 2 bases and J by 2 bases, leaving 12 bases between them. The CDR3 spans 15 residues.

This clonotype has a handful of counts. The rearrangement joins TRBV7-8 to TRBJ2-7; 12 nucleotides align to TRBD2. Trimming at V came to 3 bases and at J to 2 bases, leaving 5 bases not matched to a gene. Germline V gives CDR1 SGHVS, CDR2 FQNEAQ. The CDR3 has 16 residues. In DNA form, the CDR3 reads TGTGCCAGCAGCTTCGTGACTAGCGGGGGTACCTACGAGCAGTACTTC. Its translation: CASSFVTSGGTYEQYF.

This chain joins TRBV7-9 and TRBJ2-7; D perhaps matches TRBD2 (5 bases). Germline CDR1 and CDR2: SEHNR and FQNEAQ (reference sequence). The CDR3 spans 13 residues. V was shortened by 5 bases and J by 1 base, with 9 bases between the two germline ends. DNA of the CDR3: TGTGCCAGCAGCGTCGGGATATCCTACGAGCAGTACTTC. This gives the protein CASSVGISYEQYF.

The sample holds a few counts of this clonotype. The chain joins TRBV4-2 to TRBJ1-5; D not resolved. Germline V gene lookup returns CDR1 LGHNA and CDR2 YNFKEQ. CDR3 length: 14 amino acids. Trimming pared 5 bases from V and 0 bases from J, leaving 8 bases between. CDR3 protein: CASSSDTSNQPQHF. For the CDR3, the DNA is TGTGCCAGCAGCTCCGACACTAGCAATCAGCCCCAGCATTTT.

Concerning this clonotype: Being one base from a much bigger clone, this may be a read error. The gene calls are TRBV5-6 and TRBJ1-3; tentatively, D is TRBD1 (5 bases). The germline CDR1 and CDR2 sequences are SGHDT and YYEEEE. The CDR3 extends over 13 amino acids. The CDR3 nucleotides are TGTGCCAGCGCTCAGGGATCCAGAAACGCCATATATTTT. As protein: CASAQGSRNAIYF.

In its sample, this clonotype was seen many times. The CDR3 DNA follows: TGTGCCACAACCAGGGCAGGGGGCTACGAGCAGTACTTC. Protein: CATTRAGGYEQYF. The rearrangement links TRBV15 to TRBJ2-7; 7 nucleotides agree with TRBD1. The CDR3 has 13 amino acids. V gave up 9 bases and J gave up 3 bases; unmatched junction bases: 8. Germline CDR1 is LNHNV and CDR2 is YYDKDF (reference sequence).

The count of this clonotype is one. V gene TRBV2 combines with J gene TRBJ2-5; the match to TRBD2 covers 8 bases. Trimming took 3 bases from V and 6 from J; bases not matched to a gene: 3. The CDR3 covers 13 residues. Germline values: CDR1 SNHLY, CDR2 FYNNEI. The DNA for the CDR3 is TGTGCCAGCAGTGAGGCGGGGGGTCAGACCCAGTACTTC. Amino acids: CASSEAGGQTQYF.

This clonotype occurred many times. The chain links TRBV10-2 to TRBJ2-7; D uncertain. Germline lookup yields CDR1 WSHSY and CDR2 SAAADI. This CDR3 contains 14 residues. Trimming took off 2 bases at V and 2 bases at J, with 10 bases between the two ends. The CDR3 loop reads CASSEGGRTYEQYF. DNA of the CDR3: TGCGCCAGCAGTGAGGGCGGCCGTACCTACGAGCAGTACTTC.

This clonotype was found once. A much larger clone lies a single base off, so this may be a read error. The rearrangement uses TRBV19 and TRBJ2-7; 7 bases are a match to TRBD1. Trimming cost V 3 bases and J 2 bases; bases outside gene matches: 4. Germline assignment: CDR1 LNHDA and CDR2 SQIVND (reference sequence). CDR3 length: 14 residues. The CDR3 DNA is TGTGCCAGTAGTATGACAGGGAACCCCTACGAGCAGTACTTC. As protein: CASSMTGNPYEQYF.

Comments on this clonotype: The junction departs from germline at one end; a sequencing error may be responsible. The V call is TRBV12-3 or TRBV12-4, the J call TRBJ2-7; D remains unclear. There are 12 residues in the CDR3. The CDR3 is CASSSNFHEEYF. The CDR3 bases are TGTGCCAGCAGTTCCAATTTCCACGAGGAGTACTTC.

This clonotype has a handful of counts. This chain uses TRBV6-5 with TRBJ1-1; D is unclear. The CDR3 length is 15 residues. V dropped 2 bases and J dropped 1 base, with 11 bases sitting between them. Germline values: CDR1 MNHEY, CDR2 SVGAGI. The CDR3 spells CASSYDAHGNTEAFF. The CDR3, as DNA: TGTGCCAGCAGTTACGACGCGCACGGGAACACTGAAGCTTTCTTT.

Regarding this clonotype: A much larger clone differs by one base, so this may be a read error. V usage is TRBV7-2 and J usage is TRBJ1-3; unclear D gene. This CDR3 region has 14 residues. Trimming cost V 3 bases and J 2 bases, with 8 bases left between them. Germline lookup yields CDR1 SGHTA and CDR2 FQGNSA. CDR3 nucleotides: TGTGCCAGCAGCTTGCCACGGGCTGGAAACACCATATATTTT. Translation: CASSLPRAGNTIYF.

In this sample, this clonotype turned up many times. The chain uses TRBV7-9 and TRBJ1-2; D uncertain. CDR1 and CDR2 (germline): SEHNR, FQNEAQ (reference sequence). The V and J ends lost 5 bases and 8 bases respectively, with 12 bases between them. This CDR3 spans 12 amino acids. This chain's CDR3 is CASSPPGPGYTF. The CDR3 region has the DNA TGTGCCAGCAGCCCCCCCGGACCGGGCTACACCTTC.

As to this clonotype: A much larger clone lies a single base off, so this may be a read error. The rearrangement uses TRBV10-3 and TRBJ1-1; TRBD1 might be the D (5 bases). V gave up 10 bases and J gave up 1 base, with 19 bases separating them. CDR1 and CDR2 (germline): ENHRY, SYGVKD. The CDR3 has 15 amino acids. As DNA, the CDR3 is TGTGCCACCAGGTCCCAGCATCAGGGGAACACTGAAGCTTTCTTT. It yields the protein CATRSQHQGNTEAFF.

The chain employs TRBV11-2 and TRBJ1-6; D not certain. V lost 2 bases to trimming and J lost 0 bases, with 8 bases between them. CDR3 size: 16 residues. CDR1 is SGHAT, CDR2 FQNNGV, per germline. The CDR3, as DNA: TGTGCCAGCAGCTTAATAGGAGACTCCTATAATTCACCCCTCCACTTT. This encodes CASSLIGDSYNSPLHF. Combining the CDR3 with reference TRBV11-2 and TRBJ1-6 gives the whole variable domain EAGVAQSPRYKIIEKRQSVAFWCNPISGHATLYWYQQILGQGPKLLIQFQNNGVVDDSQLPKDRFSAERLKGVDSTLKIQPAKLEDSAVYLCASSLIGDSYNSPLHFGNGTRLTVT.

This clonotype was recorded at least ten times. V and J are TRBV13 and TRBJ1-1; D gene ambiguous. The V and J ends lost 3 bases and 6 bases respectively, with 14 bases between them. Germline assignment: CDR1 PRHDT and CDR2 FYEKMQ (reference sequence). CDR3 length equals 14 residues. CDR3 sequence (DNA): TGTGCCAGCAGCTTGAGTCGGACTCTGGCTGAAGCTTTCTTT. This translates into CASSLSRTLAEAFF. Full variable domain (rest looked up from reference TRBV13 and TRBJ1-1): AAGVIQSPRHLIKEKRETATLKCYPIPRHDTVYWYQQGPGQDPQFLISFYEKMQSDKGSIPDRFSAQQFSDYHSELNMSSLELGDSALYFCASSLSRTLAEAFFGQGTRLTVV.

As for this clonotype: Possible read error: a much larger clone is one base away. J is TRBJ2-2 and V is TRBV20-1, with D perhaps matching TRBD1 (7 bases). CDR3 length: 14 residues. Germline CDR1 DFQATT, CDR2 SNEGSKA (reference sequence). CDR3 nucleotide sequence: TGCAGTGCTAGGGGAAACAGGGGCACGGGGGAGCTGCTTTTT. Translation: CSARGNRGTGELLF.

This clonotype has a single count. This sequence may be a read error, since a much larger clone differs from it by one base. This chain uses TRBV2 with TRBJ1-2; no definite D call. The CDR3 runs 13 residues. The germline gives CDR1 SNHLY, CDR2 FYNNEI. CDR3 loop: CASSYDRSYGHTF. The CDR3 DNA follows: TGTGCCAGCAGTTATGATAGGTCGTATGGCCACACCTTC.

The V and J genes are TRBV19 and TRBJ1-4; D remains ambiguous. This CDR3 comprises 14 residues. Germline CDR1 LNHDA, CDR2 SQIVND (reference sequence). The V end was cut by 10 bases, the J end by 5 bases, with 17 bases between. This chain's CDR3 is CATRKQITNEKLFF. In DNA, the CDR3 is TGTGCCACCCGGAAGCAAATAACGAATGAAAAACTGTTTTTT. Combining the CDR3 with reference TRBV19 and TRBJ1-4 gives the whole variable domain DGGITQSPKYLFRKEGQNVTLSCEQNLNHDAMYWYRQDPGQGLRLIYYSQIVNDFQKGDIAEGYSVSREKKESFPLTVTSAQKNPTAFYLCATRKQITNEKLFFGSGTQLSVL.

CDR3 nucleotides: TGCGCCAGCAGCCAAGTGTGGACAGGGGTTGGCTATGGCTACACCTTC. Amino acid sequence: CASSQVWTGVGYGYTF. The chain has TRBV4-3 and TRBJ1-2; 9 nucleotides line up with TRBD1. The V gene end was trimmed by 1 base and the J gene end by 4 bases; junction bases not matched to a gene: 7. Germline V CDR1 and CDR2: LGHNA, YSLEER. CDR3 length: 16 amino acids.

The V call is TRBV12-3 or TRBV12-4, the J call TRBJ2-7, with TRBD1 matching over 12 bases. Trimming removed 7 bases from V and 4 bases from J; junction bases left unmatched: 8. The CDR3 consists of 15 residues. CDR3: CASNTGTGGLYEQYF. The CDR3 DNA follows: TGTGCCAGCAACACCGGGACAGGGGGCCTTTACGAGCAGTACTTC.

There are a few counts of this clonotype. V gene TRBV11-3 combines with J gene TRBJ2-5; the D gene is possibly TRBD2 (5 bases). Per the germline V gene, CDR1 is SGHNT and CDR2 is YENEEA. The V and J ends lost 2 bases and 4 bases respectively, with 8 bases between them. The length of the CDR3 is 13 residues. The CDR3 DNA sequence: TGTGCCAGCAGCTTATCGGACTCAGAGACCCAGTACTTC. Protein sequence: CASSLSDSETQYF.

This clonotype was detected once. The rearrangement uses TRBV6-1 and TRBJ2-7, with TRBD2 matching over 9 bases. The J call is doubtful: the DNA matches TRBJ2-1 better. Germline CDR1 is MNHNS and CDR2 is SASEGT. CDR3 length: 14 residues. The CDR3 region has the DNA TGTGCCAGTGCCTTAGCGGGAGAGGACAATGAGCAGTTCTTC. This codes for CASALAGEDNEQFF.

The CDR3, as DNA: TGTGCCAGCTCACCATCGTCTACTGAAGCTTTCTTT. Translated: CASSPSSTEAFF. The rearrangement joins TRBV18 to TRBJ1-1; the D is unclear. The CDR3 runs to 12 residues. Germline values: CDR1 KGHSH, CDR2 LQKENI. The germline V and J ends were trimmed by 2 bases and 5 bases, with 6 bases remaining between them.

This clonotype has at least ten counts. The genes are TRBV10-3 and TRBJ1-2; TRBD1 matches at 9 bases. The V segment lost 10 bases and the J segment 0 bases; nucleotides outside the gene matches: 15. The germline V gene encodes CDR1 ENHRY and CDR2 SYGVKD. This CDR3 region has 17 residues. The CDR3 reads CATAGTGSTLSNYGYTF. The CDR3 DNA reads as TGTGCCACTGCCGGGACAGGGTCAACACTATCTAACTATGGCTACACCTTC.

Notes on this clonotype: One end of the junction fails to match germline, which may point to a read error. This sequence joins TRBV5-6 and TRBJ1-5; D is perhaps TRBD1 (6 bases). CDR3 length: 15 amino acids. Looked up from germline, CDR1 is SGHDT and CDR2 is YYEEEE. CDR3 loop: CASSLTAQGNQPQRF. For the CDR3, the DNA is TGTGCCAGCAGCCTGACAGCCCAGGGGAATCAGCCCCAGCGTTTT.

The chain employs TRBV24-1 and TRBJ1-2, with D perhaps matching TRBD1 (5 bases). In germline, CDR1 is KGHDR, CDR2 SFDVKD. The V gene lost 4 bases and the J gene lost 4 bases, with 15 bases spanning the gap. CDR3 length: 15 amino acids. CDR3 in DNA: TGTGCCACCAGTGACCATGATGGGGGGACCTATGGCTACACCTTC. Protein: CATSDHDGGTYGYTF.

This clonotype showed up many times. V gene TRBV12-3 or TRBV12-4 combines with J gene TRBJ2-7; weak D call: TRBD1 (5 bases). The CDR3 has 14 amino acids. With 5 bases removed from V and 3 bases from J, the gap between germline ends came to 14 bases. In DNA form, the CDR3 reads TGTGCCAGCAGTCAGACAGACGGTTTCTACGAGCAGTACTTC. Translating gives CASSQTDGFYEQYF.